This passage covers 21 T cell receptor beta chains from one sample sequenced in a study of beta chain features in type 1 diabetes. Reverse transcribing all isolated RNA meant expressed TCRB transcripts were sequenced. Measured with immunoSEQ multiplex PCR; TCRdb has only the in-frame clones, and not every one. Here the sample spans some 900,000 clones, 17% being singletons. Sequenced material: naive CD4+ T cells from blood. The receptors were sampled from a woman in her late teens or twenties in good health.

This rearrangement joins TRBV18 to TRBJ2-7; 8 bases are shared with TRBD2. The CDR3 length is 18 residues. The trim removed 0 bases at V and 0 bases at J, leaving 10 bases unmatched. Per germline, CDR1 KGHSH and CDR2 LQKENI. DNA of the CDR3: TGTGCCAGCTCACCACCGGGCCTAGCGGGTCCGAGCTCCTACGAGCAGTACTTC. Protein product: CASSPPGLAGPSSYEQYF. The full variable domain, its missing parts supplied by reference TRBV18 and TRBJ2-7, is NAGVMQNPRHLVRRRGQEARLRCSPMKGHSHVYWYRQLPEEGLKFMVYLQKENIIDESGMPKERFSAEFPKEGPSILRIQQVVRGDSAAYFCASSPPGLAGPSSYEQYFGPGTRLTVT.

This clone occurred a few times. The rearrangement joins TRBV2 to TRBJ2-1; 8 nucleotides agree with TRBD2. The V segment lost 5 bases and the J segment 4 bases; nucleotides outside the gene matches: 10. This CDR3 region has 16 residues. Germline V gene data show CDR1 as SNHLY and CDR2 as FYNNEI. This CDR3 reads CASSLRGGPVYNEQFF. The CDR3 DNA reads TGTGCCAGCAGTCTCCGGGGGGGACCGGTGTACAATGAGCAGTTCTTC.

This clone was detected only a few times. V and J are TRBV5-6 and TRBJ1-2; D ambiguous. Per germline, CDR1 SGHDT and CDR2 YYEEEE. V lost 4 bases, J lost 5 bases, and 18 bases lay in between. CDR3 length: 15 residues. CDR3 sequence reads: CASSHPGSGRYGYTF. In nucleotides, the CDR3 is TGTGCCAGCAGCCATCCGGGGAGCGGACGGTATGGCTACACCTTC.

The chain links TRBV18 to TRBJ2-7; TRBD1 aligns across 7 bases. The CDR3 runs 14 residues. Losses at the gene ends were 5 bases for V and 4 bases for J; bases not matched to a gene: 8. The germline CDR1 and CDR2 sequences are KGHSH and LQKENI. This chain's CDR3 is CASSGQESAYEQYF. CDR3 coding DNA: TGTGCCAGCTCAGGACAGGAAAGTGCTTACGAGCAGTACTTC.

The chain is built from TRBV5-1 and TRBJ1-2; D is ambiguous. Looked up from germline, CDR1 is SGHRS and CDR2 is YFSETQ. Trimming stripped 7 bases from V and 2 bases from J, with 9 bases between. The CDR3 is made up of 12 amino acids. CDR3 in amino acids: CASGDGNYGYTF. DNA for the CDR3: TGCGCCAGCGGTGACGGGAACTATGGCTACACCTTC.

This clone was picked up a small number of times. The J gene is TRBJ1-5, the V gene TRBV5-4, with D perhaps matching TRBD1 (5 bases). Looked up from germline, CDR1 is SGHNT and CDR2 is YYREEE (reference sequence). This CDR3 has 15 residues. Trimming took off 1 base at V and 7 bases at J, with 15 bases between the two ends. CDR3 sequence: CASSLWVGEGQPQHF. The DNA for the CDR3 is TGTGCCAGCAGCTTGTGGGTCGGCGAGGGGCAGCCCCAGCATTTT.

The chain carries TRBV5-8 and TRBJ2-5, with D perhaps matching TRBD2 (5 bases). Germline assignment: CDR1 SGHTS and CDR2 YDEGEE. V shed 5 bases and J shed 5 bases, with 10 bases lying between them. This CDR3 contains 12 residues. CDR3 protein: CASRGLAETQYF. The DNA of the CDR3 is TGTGCCAGCAGGGGTTTAGCGGAGACCCAGTACTTC.

This clone appeared a few times. This rearrangement joins TRBV13 to TRBJ1-1; D is unresolved. Per germline, CDR1 PRHDT and CDR2 FYEKMQ (reference sequence). V was shortened by 5 bases and J by 4 bases, with 11 bases between the two germline ends. The CDR3 spans 13 residues. In nucleotides, the CDR3 is TGTGCCAGCAGCCCAGCTCCACGCACTGAAGCTTTCTTT. Residues: CASSPAPRTEAFF.

This clone was counted between two and nine times. V is TRBV5-1 and J is TRBJ2-2; D call uncertain. This CDR3 has 14 residues. With 4 bases removed from V and 6 bases from J, the gap between germline ends came to 13 bases. The germline V gene has CDR1 SGHRS and CDR2 YFSETQ. Here the CDR3 DNA reads TGCGCCAGCAGCGAGATCGTATTATCCGGGGAGCTGTTTTTT. It codes for CASSEIVLSGELFF.

This rearrangement joins TRBV19 to TRBJ2-1, with D hard to call. Looked up from germline, CDR1 is LNHDA and CDR2 is SQIVND (reference sequence). CDR3 length: 11 residues. V lost 5 bases and J 11 bases, leaving 10 bases between the germline ends. This CDR3 reads CASSGLAKQFF. DNA of the CDR3: TGTGCCAGTAGTGGTCTCGCAAAGCAGTTCTTC. Supplemented by reference TRBV19 and TRBJ2-1, the full variable domain reads DGGITQSPKYLFRKEGQNVTLSCEQNLNHDAMYWYRQDPGQGLRLIYYSQIVNDFQKGDIAEGYSVSREKKESFPLTVTSAQKNPTAFYLCASSGLAKQFFGPGTRLTVL.

The table lists this clone with a few counts. The chain uses TRBV19 and TRBJ2-3; TRBD1 is a possible D gene (5 bases). The CDR3 loop spans 15 amino acids. Per the germline V gene, CDR1 is LNHDA and CDR2 is SQIVND (reference sequence). V lost 7 bases and J 2 bases, leaving 16 bases between the germline ends. CDR3 loop: CASKLRGGNTDTQYF. The CDR3 DNA follows: TGTGCCAGTAAACTTAGGGGCGGTAACACAGATACGCAGTATTTT. Complete variable domain (other parts from reference TRBV19 and TRBJ2-3): DGGITQSPKYLFRKEGQNVTLSCEQNLNHDAMYWYRQDPGQGLRLIYYSQIVNDFQKGDIAEGYSVSREKKESFPLTVTSAQKNPTAFYLCASKLRGGNTDTQYFGPGTRLTVL.

The genes are TRBV6-5 and TRBJ1-2; D unclear. This CDR3 comprises 11 residues. V lost 5 bases and J lost 8, with 9 bases in between. CDR1 MNHEY and CDR2 SVGAGI come from the germline V gene. Here the CDR3 reads CASSQEGGYTF. Written as DNA, the CDR3 is TGTGCCAGCAGTCAAGAAGGAGGCTACACCTTC.

The V call is TRBV18, the J call TRBJ2-7; TRBD2 matches at 11 bases. The CDR3 is 15 amino acids. Looked up from germline, CDR1 is KGHSH and CDR2 is LQKENI. The V gene end was trimmed by 5 bases and the J gene end by 5 bases; junction bases not matched to a gene: 8. The CDR3 sequence is CASSSTSGSNHEQYF. As DNA, the CDR3 is TGTGCCAGCTCATCAACTAGCGGGAGTAACCACGAGCAGTACTTC.

This clone occurred a few times. The rearrangement joins TRBV2 to TRBJ2-5; the match to TRBD2 covers 10 bases. The ends lost 10 bases at V and 4 bases at J; junction bases unmatched: 9. The CDR3 extends over 14 amino acids. From germline, CDR1 is SNHLY and CDR2 FYNNEI. CDR3 amino acids: CATASGRMLETQYF. The DNA for the CDR3 is TGTGCCACAGCTAGCGGGAGAATGTTAGAGACCCAGTACTTC. The full variable domain, rest sourced from reference TRBV2 and TRBJ2-5, is EPEVTQTPSHQVTQMGQEVILRCVPISNHLYFYWYRQILGQKVEFLVSFYNNEISEKSEIFDDQFSVERPDGSNFTLKIRSTKLEDSAMYFCATASGRMLETQYFGPGTRLLVL.

The chain links TRBV5-5 to TRBJ1-1; D is possibly TRBD1 (5 bases). CDR1 SGHKS and CDR2 YYEKEE come from the germline V gene (reference sequence). The CDR3 contains 17 residues. The germline V and J ends were trimmed by 4 bases and 0 bases, with 19 bases remaining between them. The chain's CDR3 is CASSKIRGGTLNTEAFF. The CDR3 bases are TGTGCCAGCAGCAAGATCCGGGGCGGTACGTTGAACACTGAAGCTTTCTTT.

This clone was detected a few times. J is TRBJ2-1 and V is TRBV28; D is unresolved. Germline lookup yields CDR1 MDHEN and CDR2 SYDVKM. The CDR3 is 11 amino acids. Trimming removed 7 bases from V and 5 bases from J, with 6 bases in between. In DNA, the CDR3 is TGTGCCAGCATAGTGGACAATGAGCAGTTCTTC. Protein sequence: CASIVDNEQFF.

The genes are TRBV25-1 and TRBJ2-1; perhaps TRBD1 as D (5 bases). Germline V gives CDR1 MGHDK, CDR2 SYGVNS. V shed 3 bases and J shed 6 bases, with 12 bases lying between them. CDR3 length: 14 amino acids. The CDR3 spells CASSDGKGPNEQFF. The CDR3 nucleotides are TGTGCCAGCAGTGATGGCAAGGGGCCCAATGAGCAGTTCTTC.

This clone showed up just a few times. The rearrangement links TRBV4-2 to TRBJ2-1; 9 positions agree with TRBD2. The CDR3 sequence is 16 residues long. After removal of 0 bases from V and 4 bases from J, the junction contained 4 bases not matched to a gene. Germline assignment: CDR1 LGHNA and CDR2 YNFKEQ. CDR3 sequence (DNA): TGTGCCAGCAGCCAAGATTCGGGACTAGCTTACAATGAGCAGTTCTTC. Protein: CASSQDSGLAYNEQFF.

This rearrangement joins TRBV11-3 to TRBJ2-3; 10 bases map to TRBD2. CDR3 length equals 15 residues. With 10 bases clipped from V and 1 base from J, the junction kept 8 bases outside the gene matches. The germline V gene has CDR1 SGHNT and CDR2 YENEEA. CDR3 nucleotides: TGTGCCAAGCCGGGACTAGCGACCTGCACAGATACGCAGTATTTT. Translation gives CAKPGLATCTDTQYF.

The chain carries TRBV5-4 and TRBJ2-5; D assignment may be TRBD1 or TRBD2 (5 bases each). The CDR3 is 15 residues long. Germline-derived CDR1 and CDR2 are SGHNT and YYREEE (reference sequence). Trimming stripped 1 base from V and 3 bases from J, with 13 bases between. In nucleotides, the CDR3 is TGTGCCAGCAGCTTGAATTCTGGGGGAAAAGAGACCCAGTACTTC. Protein sequence: CASSLNSGGKETQYF.

The chain is built from TRBV6-5 and TRBJ2-7; 10 nucleotides agree with TRBD1. Trimming cost V 0 bases and J 6 bases; bases outside gene matches: 8. The germline gives CDR1 MNHEY, CDR2 SVGAGI. The CDR3 runs 16 residues. The CDR3 region has the DNA TGTGCCAGCAGTTACTCGGGTGGGACAGGGGCCCTCGAGCAGTACTTC. This codes for CASSYSGGTGALEQYF.